Below, 5 T cell receptor beta chains from the same sample are listed, as sequenced in a study of T cell repertoires in cytomegalovirus infection. TCRdb reprocessed the reads with MiXCR, giving one entry per CDR3 protein. The data contain 350,000 to 450,000 distinct CDR3 sequences, 15% to 20% of them singletons. The sample comprised PBMCs. The receptor set was obtained from a human donor in good health (CMV status not recorded). Some clones in this sample may be carry-over from other donors' samples.

This clonotype was recorded only once. V is TRBV2 and J is TRBJ2-1; D perhaps matches TRBD2 (6 bases). The CDR3 loop spans 12 amino acids. Germline CDR1 reads SNHLY; CDR2 reads FYNNEI. The CDR3 DNA sequence: TGTGTAGGGGCTAGCGACAACAATGAGCAGTTCTTC. It codes for CVGASDNNEQFF.

This sequence joins TRBV20-1 and TRBJ1-6, with D maybe TRBD1 (5 bases). This CDR3 contains 17 residues. CDR1 is DFQATT, CDR2 SNEGSKA, per germline (reference sequence). V lost 3 bases and J 8 bases, leaving 23 bases between the germline ends. The chain's CDR3 is CSASLPSPRESDSPLHF. The CDR3 region has the DNA TGCAGTGCTAGCCTACCCTCCCCCAGGGAGTCGGATTCACCCCTCCACTTT.

This clonotype occurred a few times. The rearrangement uses TRBV6-1 and TRBJ1-5; a weak D match, TRBD1 (5 bases). The CDR3 is 15 residues long. CDR1 is MNHNS and CDR2 is SASEGT in the germline V gene. Between the trimmed V and J ends, which lost 5 bases and 0 bases, there was a span of 11 bases. The CDR3 reads CASSWGRPSNQPQHF. In DNA form, the CDR3 reads TGTGCCAGCAGTTGGGGACGCCCTAGCAATCAGCCCCAGCATTTT.

The table lists this clonotype with a few counts. The rearrangement joins TRBV5-1 to TRBJ1-1; D not certain. The germline V gene has CDR1 SGHRS and CDR2 YFSETQ. V lost 0 bases and J lost 8, with 14 bases in between. This CDR3 region has 14 residues. This CDR3 reads CASSLEILSEEAFF. In DNA, the CDR3 is TGCGCCAGCAGCTTGGAGATCCTGTCAGAGGAAGCTTTCTTT.

The chain recombines TRBV12-3 or TRBV12-4 with TRBJ2-2; D gene unclear. Trimming left V 3 bases short and J 8 bases short, with 19 bases between. The CDR3 spans 16 residues. The CDR3 sequence is CASSFHSVGGIGELFF. The CDR3 region has the DNA TGTGCCAGCAGTTTCCATTCCGTGGGTGGAATAGGGGAGCTGTTTTTT.